Listed below are T cell receptor beta chains from one sample, sequenced in a study of T cell changes during pregnancy in multiple sclerosis. Sequencing used immunoSEQ multiplex PCR; TCRdb keeps in-frame clones, though not all of them. Of 45,000 to 55,000 clones listed, around 90% are singletons. The sequencing used peripheral blood, collected in the first trimester of pregnancy. The receptors were gathered from a female donor with multiple sclerosis, enrolled in a pregnancy study. Each CDR3 is given with its conserved first and last residue. D genes are given only for firm matches.

v_gene: TRBV7-3; d_gene: TRBD1; j_gene: TRBJ2-1; CDR3nt: TGTGCCAGCAGCTTTAGCTGGGACAGGGGAAATGAGCAGTTCTTC; CDR3aa: CASSFSWDRGNEQFF
v_gene: TRBV6-1; d_gene: NA; j_gene: TRBJ1-2; CDR3nt: TGTGCCAGCAGTGGGAGGGTTGGCTACACCTTC; CDR3aa: CASSGRVGYTF
v_gene: TRBV5-4; d_gene: TRBD1; j_gene: TRBJ2-7; CDR3nt: TGTGCCAGCAGCTCGGCAGGACAGGGCTCCTACGAGCAGTACTTC; CDR3aa: CASSSAGQGSYEQYF
v_gene: TRBV6-5; d_gene: NA; j_gene: TRBJ1-5; CDR3nt: TGTGCCAGCAGTTATAGGGGCGATCAGCCCCAGCATTTT; CDR3aa: CASSYRGDQPQHF
v_gene: TRBV29-1; d_gene: NA; j_gene: TRBJ1-6; CDR3nt: TGCAGCGTTGAGGGGGCGAAGCCTAATAATTCACCCCTCCACTTT; CDR3aa: CSVEGAKPNNSPLHF
v_gene: TRBV19; d_gene: TRBD1; j_gene: TRBJ1-1; CDR3nt: TGTGCCAGTAGTATGAGGCAGGGGGCGTCTGAAGCTTTCTTT; CDR3aa: CASSMRQGASEAFF
v_gene: TRBV30; d_gene: NA; j_gene: TRBJ2-2; CDR3nt: TGTGCCTGGAGTGTTTGGCTCTCCGGGGAGCTGTTTTTT; CDR3aa: CAWSVWLSGELFF
v_gene: TRBV6-4; d_gene: TRBD1; j_gene: TRBJ1-4; CDR3nt: TGTGCCAGCAGGGTGACAGGGAATAATGAAAAACTGTTTTTT; CDR3aa: CASRVTGNNEKLFF
v_gene: TRBV7-3; d_gene: TRBD2; j_gene: TRBJ2-1; CDR3nt: TGTGCCAGCAGCCAGCGGGGGGGTTCCTACAATGAGCAGTTCTTC; CDR3aa: CASSQRGGSYNEQFF
v_gene: TRBV7-2; d_gene: NA; j_gene: TRBJ2-7; CDR3nt: TGTGCCAGCAGCTTAGCCACCAGTCTTAGGGGGGGGCAGTACTTC; CDR3aa: CASSLATSLRGGQYF
v_gene: TRBV7-8; d_gene: NA; j_gene: TRBJ1-6; CDR3nt: TGTGCCAGCAGCCCCCAAGTCGGGACTTCATGGACACCCCTCCACTTT; CDR3aa: CASSPQVGTSWTPLHF
v_gene: TRBV2; d_gene: TRBD1; j_gene: TRBJ1-2; CDR3nt: TGTGCCAGCACCAAGGACAGGGGGTTCTATGGCTACACCTTC; CDR3aa: CASTKDRGFYGYTF
v_gene: TRBV11-2; d_gene: NA; j_gene: TRBJ2-1; CDR3nt: TGTGCCAGCAGCCCGAAGAGCTCCTACAATGAGCAGTTCTTC; CDR3aa: CASSPKSSYNEQFF
v_gene: TRBV4-2; d_gene: TRBD2; j_gene: TRBJ2-3; CDR3nt: TGTGCCAGCAGCCCCCGAGAGCGGGGGGGCACAGATACGCAGTATTTT; CDR3aa: CASSPRERGGTDTQYF
v_gene: TRBV5-6; d_gene: TRBD1; j_gene: TRBJ1-2; CDR3nt: TGTGCCAGCAGCCCAGGGACAGGGTTTCGGGGCTACACCTTC; CDR3aa: CASSPGTGFRGYTF
v_gene: TRBV5-1; d_gene: NA; j_gene: TRBJ2-5; CDR3nt: TGCGCCAGCAGCTTGGGGCCGCAGGTTAGGGAGACCCAGTACTTC; CDR3aa: CASSLGPQVRETQYF
v_gene: TRBV19; d_gene: TRBD1; j_gene: TRBJ1-1; CDR3nt: TGTGCCAGCAGGATTAGGGACAGGGAAGCTTTCTTT; CDR3aa: CASRIRDREAFF
v_gene: TRBV9; d_gene: TRBD1; j_gene: TRBJ1-5; CDR3nt: TGTGCCAGCAGCGTTTCAGTAACAGGGGTTAGCAATCAGCCCCAGCATTTT; CDR3aa: CASSVSVTGVSNQPQHF
v_gene: TRBV29-1; d_gene: TRBD1; j_gene: TRBJ2-1; CDR3nt: TGCAGCGTTACTAGGGACAGCTACAATGAGCAGTTCTTC; CDR3aa: CSVTRDSYNEQFF
v_gene: TRBV5-6; d_gene: NA; j_gene: TRBJ1-2; CDR3nt: TGTGCCAGCAGCTTGGAGACTGGCGAGGGCTACACCTTC; CDR3aa: CASSLETGEGYTF
v_gene: TRBV4-3; d_gene: NA; j_gene: TRBJ1-2; CDR3nt: TGCGCCAGCAGCCAAGACGTCCGCGGATTTCGGGGCTACACCTTC; CDR3aa: CASSQDVRGFRGYTF
v_gene: TRBV27; d_gene: NA; j_gene: TRBJ1-1; CDR3nt: TGTGCCACCAGGAGGGGAGGGAACACTGAAGCTTTCTTT; CDR3aa: CATRRGGNTEAFF
v_gene: TRBV9; d_gene: NA; j_gene: TRBJ2-7; CDR3nt: TGTGCCAGCAGCGTAAATCCGCGGGGCCCAACCTACGAGCAGTACTTC; CDR3aa: CASSVNPRGPTYEQYF
v_gene: TRBV4-2; d_gene: TRBD1; j_gene: TRBJ1-2; CDR3nt: TGTGCCAGCAGCCAAGTTGACAGGGACACCTTTAACTATGGCTACACCTTC; CDR3aa: CASSQVDRDTFNYGYTF
v_gene: TRBV18; d_gene: NA; j_gene: TRBJ2-7; CDR3nt: TGTGCCAGCTCACCAAGACACTACGAGCAGTACTTC; CDR3aa: CASSPRHYEQYF
v_gene: TRBV7-2; d_gene: NA; j_gene: TRBJ1-1; CDR3nt: TGTGCCAGCAGCTTAGGTTTGGCGGGGAACACTGAAGCTTTCTTT; CDR3aa: CASSLGLAGNTEAFF
v_gene: TRBV2; d_gene: NA; j_gene: TRBJ1-2; CDR3nt: TGTGCCAGCAGTGTAATGGGGAGCCCGTATGGCTACACCTTC; CDR3aa: CASSVMGSPYGYTF